This TCR beta chain was captured in a study of CD8 T cells in Susac syndrome (dated by TCRdb to the late 2010s). Regarding the complete study: Repertoire sequencing was used to test whether CD8+ T cell activation and differentiation in Susac syndrome was antigen driven. General conclusions and limits of the study: The study acknowledged that relatively few individuals were included in the TCR sequencing and HLA analysis.

RNA was extracted with the RNeasy kit and 0.5 to 1 ug was reverse transcribed using random hexamers. TCR beta CDR3 regions were amplified with the immunoSEQ multiplex PCR assay covering 54 Vbeta and 13 Jbeta segments. Bias from PCR amplification was corrected by using a synthetic template baseline for primer optimization and for computational correction. The study's processing was this. Reads were annotated to V, D and J genes according to IMGT and were analyzed with immunoSEQ Analyzer, with only productive sequences retained. Clonality was calculated as one minus the Shannon entropy normalized by log2 of the number of productive unique sequences. Public and private clones were assessed among the 100 most prevalent clones of each patient and control. Susac-specific clones were defined as absent from healthy and MS cohorts, 1052 published viral clones and other ImmuneACCESS disease sequences. The public reads were run again by TCRdb, first through fastp at Q25 and then through MiXCR, and only productive beta chains were kept. Identical CDR3 proteins give one entry, which carries the most common genes and DNA. The V and J calls come from TCRdb's annotation, not from the publication. The sample has 90,000 to 150,000 distinct CDR3 sequences on record, around 90% of them singletons. The ten largest account for 0.11% to 0.15% of the sample.

This clonotype showed up just once. Its antigen is still unknown. No much larger clone is present one base from it, and per-base qualities are unavailable. One read yields weak evidence. High-throughput TCR beta sequencing profiled peripheral blood CD8+ and CD4+ T cells from healthy donors, Susac syndrome patients and multiple sclerosis patients. Healthy donors were included as age- and sex-matched controls. Bulk CD8+ and CD4+ T cells were purified by magnetic negative isolation, while CD8+ TEMRA cells were enriched using FACS. Blood was collected in EDTA tubes and processed within 24 hours, with PBMCs isolated through density gradient centrifugation. PBMCs intended for TCR sequencing were cryopreserved in liquid nitrogen and were subsequently thawed in a 37 degrees C water bath. A purity of at least 90% was achieved for sorted or isolated CD4+, CD8+ and CD8+ TEMRA cells. V and J are truncated by 4 bases and 6 bases respectively, leaving an intervening sequence of 15 bases. The CDR3 covers 14 residues, taking in both the cysteine and the phenylalanine. Solely the CDR3 DNA is kept, with 42 bases framed from the first base. CDR1 and CDR2, looked up from the germline V gene (reference sequence), are GTSNPN and SVGIG.

The specimen sequenced was CD4+ T cells from PBMCs. This receptor was taken from a human donor in good health. The chain was built from TRBV30 and TRBJ2-2; the D gene cannot be resolved reliably. The sequenced DNA is TGTGCCTGGACACTGGGTGGGTACGCCGGGGAGCTGTTTTTT. Translated, this is CAWTLGGYAGELFF.